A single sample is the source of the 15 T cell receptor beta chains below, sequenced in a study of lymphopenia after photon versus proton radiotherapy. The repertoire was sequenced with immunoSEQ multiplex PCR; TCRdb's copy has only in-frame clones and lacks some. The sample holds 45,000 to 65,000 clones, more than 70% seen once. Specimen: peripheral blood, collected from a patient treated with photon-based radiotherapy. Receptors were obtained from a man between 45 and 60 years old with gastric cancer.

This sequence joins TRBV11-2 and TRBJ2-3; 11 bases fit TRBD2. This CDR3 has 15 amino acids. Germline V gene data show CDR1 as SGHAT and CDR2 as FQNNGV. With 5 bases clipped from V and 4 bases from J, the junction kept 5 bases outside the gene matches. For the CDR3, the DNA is TGTGCCAGCAGCCTAGCGGGAGGTAGGGCAGATACGCAGTATTTT. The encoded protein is CASSLAGGRADTQYF.

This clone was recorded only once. The CDR3 is CASSEFPDRRSGNTIYF. The CDR3 DNA sequence: TGTGCCAGCAGTGAATTTCCGGACAGACGCTCTGGAAACACCATATATTTT. The genes are TRBV25-1 and TRBJ1-3; possibly TRBD1 for D (6 bases). CDR3 length equals 17 residues. The germline V gene encodes CDR1 MGHDK and CDR2 SYGVNS. Between the trimmed V and J ends, which lost 1 base and 0 bases, there was a span of 13 bases.

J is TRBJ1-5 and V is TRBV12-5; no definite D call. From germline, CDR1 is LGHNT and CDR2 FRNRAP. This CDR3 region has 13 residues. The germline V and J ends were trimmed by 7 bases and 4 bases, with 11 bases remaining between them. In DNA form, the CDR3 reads TGTGCTAGTGCCCCCGGGCGAAATCAGCCCCAGCATTTT. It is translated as CASAPGRNQPQHF.

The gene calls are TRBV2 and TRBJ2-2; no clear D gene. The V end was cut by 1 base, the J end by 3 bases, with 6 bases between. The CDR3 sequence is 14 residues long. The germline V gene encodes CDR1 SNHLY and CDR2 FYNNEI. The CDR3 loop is CASSEGLYTGELFF. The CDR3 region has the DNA TGTGCCAGCAGTGAAGGCTTATACACCGGGGAGCTGTTTTTT.

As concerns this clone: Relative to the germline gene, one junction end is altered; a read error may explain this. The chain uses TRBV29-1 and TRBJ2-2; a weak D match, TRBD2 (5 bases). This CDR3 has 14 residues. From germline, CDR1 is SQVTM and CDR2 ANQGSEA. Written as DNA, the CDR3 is TGCAGCGTAGAAGGGTTCCGGGGCACCGGGGAGCTGTTTTTT. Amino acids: CSVEGFRGTGELFF.

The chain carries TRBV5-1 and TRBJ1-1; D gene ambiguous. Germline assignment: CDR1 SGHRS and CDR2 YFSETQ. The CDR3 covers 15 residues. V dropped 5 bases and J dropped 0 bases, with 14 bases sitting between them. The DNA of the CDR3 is TGCGCCAGCAGTAGGGAGGGCAGCCTGAACACTGAAGCTTTCTTT. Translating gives CASSREGSLNTEAFF.

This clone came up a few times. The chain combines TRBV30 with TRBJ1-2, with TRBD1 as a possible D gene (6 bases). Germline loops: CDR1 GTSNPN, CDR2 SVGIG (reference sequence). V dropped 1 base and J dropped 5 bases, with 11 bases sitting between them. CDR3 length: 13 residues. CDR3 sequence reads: CAWSAQGGYGYTF. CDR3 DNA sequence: TGTGCCTGGAGTGCACAGGGAGGGTATGGCTACACCTTC. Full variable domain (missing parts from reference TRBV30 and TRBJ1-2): SQTIHQWPATLVQPVGSPLSLECTVEGTSNPNLYWYRQAAGRGLQLLFYSVGIGQISSEVPQNLSASRPQDRQFILSSKKLLLSDSGFYLCAWSAQGGYGYTFGSGTRLTVV.

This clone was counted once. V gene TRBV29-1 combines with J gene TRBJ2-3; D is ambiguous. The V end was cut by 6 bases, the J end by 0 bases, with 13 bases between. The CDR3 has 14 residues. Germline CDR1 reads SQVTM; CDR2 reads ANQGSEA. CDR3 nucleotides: TGCAGCGTCCCCTTTTCCCCTAGCACAGATACGCAGTATTTT. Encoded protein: CSVPFSPSTDTQYF.

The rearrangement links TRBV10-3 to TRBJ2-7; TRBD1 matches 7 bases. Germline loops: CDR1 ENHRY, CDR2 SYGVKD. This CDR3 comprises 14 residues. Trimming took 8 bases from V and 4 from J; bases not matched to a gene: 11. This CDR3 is CAIYRDREPYEQYF. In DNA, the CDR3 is TGTGCCATCTACCGGGACAGAGAGCCATACGAGCAGTACTTC.

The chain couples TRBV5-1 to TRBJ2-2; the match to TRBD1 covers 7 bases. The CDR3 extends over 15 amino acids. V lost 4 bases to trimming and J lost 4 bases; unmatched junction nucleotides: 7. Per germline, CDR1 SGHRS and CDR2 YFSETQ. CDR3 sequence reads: CASSVQTGSTGELFF. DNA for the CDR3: TGCGCCAGCAGCGTCCAGACAGGGTCCACCGGGGAGCTGTTTTTT.

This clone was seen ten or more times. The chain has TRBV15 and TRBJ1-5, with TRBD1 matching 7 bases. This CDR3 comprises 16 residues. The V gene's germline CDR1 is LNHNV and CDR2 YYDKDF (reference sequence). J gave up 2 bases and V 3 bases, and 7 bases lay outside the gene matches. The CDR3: CATSSDRESGNQPQHF. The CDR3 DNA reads TGTGCCACCAGCAGCGACAGGGAGTCGGGCAATCAGCCCCAGCATTTT.

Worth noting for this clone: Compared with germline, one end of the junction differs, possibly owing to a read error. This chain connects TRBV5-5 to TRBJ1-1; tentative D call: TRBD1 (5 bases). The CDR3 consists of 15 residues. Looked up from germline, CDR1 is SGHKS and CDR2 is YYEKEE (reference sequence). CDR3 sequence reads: CASSQGGDVGTEAFF. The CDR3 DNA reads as TGCGCCAGCAGCCAAGGCGGGGACGTAGGCACTGAAGCTTTCTTT.

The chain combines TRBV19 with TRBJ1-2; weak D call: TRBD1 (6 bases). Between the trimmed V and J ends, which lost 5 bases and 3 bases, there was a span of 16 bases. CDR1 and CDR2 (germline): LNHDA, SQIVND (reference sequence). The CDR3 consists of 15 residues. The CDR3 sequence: CASSPTGGGYYGYTF. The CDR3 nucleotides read TGTGCCAGTAGTCCGACAGGCGGAGGGTACTATGGCTACACCTTC.

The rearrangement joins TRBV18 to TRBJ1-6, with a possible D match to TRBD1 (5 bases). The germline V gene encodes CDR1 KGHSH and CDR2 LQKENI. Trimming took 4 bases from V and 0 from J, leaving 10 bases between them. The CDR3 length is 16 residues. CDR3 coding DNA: TGTGCCAGCTCACAAAATAGGGGCTCCTATAATTCACCCCTCCACTTT. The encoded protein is CASSQNRGSYNSPLHF.

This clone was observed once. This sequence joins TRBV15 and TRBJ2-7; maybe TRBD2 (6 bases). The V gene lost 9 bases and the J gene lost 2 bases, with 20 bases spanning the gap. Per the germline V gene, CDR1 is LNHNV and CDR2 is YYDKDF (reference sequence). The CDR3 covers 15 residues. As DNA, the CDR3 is TGTGCCACACAAAAGGAGGGCGCTACTACCTACGAGCAGTACTTC. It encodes CATQKEGATTYEQYF.